Each of the 13 T cell receptor beta chains below was sequenced from the same sample in a study of blood T cell repertoires in COVID-19. The data were produced by immunoSEQ multiplex PCR, yet TCRdb's version contains in-frame clones alone and is incomplete. The sample carries fewer than 350,000 clones, around 81% recorded once. What was sequenced was peripheral blood. The receptors come from a woman aged 55-70 years with active or convalescent COVID-19.

The chain combines TRBV6-1 with TRBJ2-1; TRBD2 might be the D (6 bases). The CDR3 is 15 residues long. V was pared by 3 bases and J by 4 bases, with 13 bases between. Germline lookup yields CDR1 MNHNS and CDR2 SASEGT. This CDR3 reads CASSDNGGFYNEQFF. The DNA for the CDR3 is TGTGCCAGCAGTGATAACGGAGGGTTTTACAATGAGCAGTTCTTC.

The chain is built from TRBV18 and TRBJ2-7; 9 positions agree with TRBD2. V shed 8 bases and J 3 bases; nucleotides not matched to a gene: 8. Germline assignment: CDR1 KGHSH and CDR2 LQKENI. The CDR3 runs to 14 residues. Here the CDR3 reads CASTPGTSFYEQYF. CDR3 in DNA: TGTGCCAGCACCCCCGGGACTAGCTTCTACGAGCAGTACTTC. The complete variable domain, with remaining parts taken from reference TRBV18 and TRBJ2-7, reads NAGVMQNPRHLVRRRGQEARLRCSPMKGHSHVYWYRQLPEEGLKFMVYLQKENIIDESGMPKERFSAEFPKEGPSILRIQQVVRGDSAAYFCASTPGTSFYEQYFGPGTRLTVT.

The rearrangement joins TRBV4-3 to TRBJ2-4; 7 bases line up with TRBD1. The germline CDR1 and CDR2 sequences are LGHNA and YSLEER. V shed 1 base and J 7 bases; nucleotides not matched to a gene: 13. This CDR3 is 17 amino acids long. The CDR3 sequence: CASSQGTVRGGENIQYF. Written as DNA, the CDR3 is TGCGCCAGCAGCCAAGGGACAGTAAGAGGGGGCGAGAACATTCAGTACTTC.

This clone was seen a handful of times. The J gene is TRBJ1-6, the V gene TRBV6-6; D unresolved. Germline values: CDR1 MNHNY, CDR2 SVGAGI (reference sequence). The CDR3 length is 15 residues. Deletions cut 0 bases from V and 10 bases from J, with 13 bases between. The CDR3 spells CASSYSAGSGSPLHF. The CDR3 nucleotides are TGTGCCAGCAGTTACTCCGCCGGGAGTGGATCACCCCTCCACTTT.

The V call is TRBV5-8, the J call TRBJ2-3; possible D gene TRBD1, 6 bases. The CDR3 is 15 residues long. Germline CDR1 SGHTS, CDR2 YDEGEE. V lost 4 bases and J lost 0, with 12 bases in between. This CDR3 is CASSRSGQSTDTQYF. CDR3 nucleotide sequence: TGTGCCAGCAGCCGGAGCGGACAGAGCACAGATACGCAGTATTTT.

This clone was detected a few times. The V gene is TRBV5-1, the J gene TRBJ1-6; 9 nucleotides agree with TRBD1. The trim removed 4 bases at V and 9 bases at J, leaving 8 bases unmatched. This CDR3 spans 15 amino acids. Germline V lookup: CDR1 SGHRS, CDR2 YFSETQ. CDR3 nucleotide sequence: TGCGCCAGCAGCGTCACAGGGGGCGTTGGTTCACCCCTCCACTTT. Residues: CASSVTGGVGSPLHF.

V is TRBV7-2 and J is TRBJ1-6; D is possibly TRBD1 (6 bases). Germline values: CDR1 SGHTA, CDR2 FQGNSA. The CDR3 spans 13 residues. Trimming cost V 1 base and J 9 bases, with 7 bases left between them. For the CDR3, the DNA is TGTGCCAGCAGCTTAGGGGGGCTTTCACCCCTCCACTTT. This codes for CASSLGGLSPLHF.

Only one count was recorded for this clone. The chain recombines TRBV5-1 with TRBJ2-4; maybe TRBD2 (6 bases). CDR1 and CDR2 from the germline V gene are SGHRS and YFSETQ. V was trimmed by 4 bases and J by 0 bases, leaving 14 bases between them. The CDR3 consists of 16 residues. The CDR3 sequence is CASSGGTGVAKNIQYF. The CDR3 DNA reads TGCGCCAGCAGCGGCGGGACGGGGGTAGCCAAAAACATTCAGTACTTC.

V and J are TRBV5-1 and TRBJ2-3; 9 bases map to TRBD1. Germline CDR1 reads SGHRS; CDR2 reads YFSETQ. This CDR3 comprises 15 residues. The V segment lost 1 base and the J segment 3 bases; nucleotides outside the gene matches: 3. CDR3 residues: CASSLTTGGTDTQYF. CDR3 DNA sequence: TGCGCCAGCAGCTTGACGACAGGGGGAACAGATACGCAGTATTTT.

A few counts support this clone. The chain combines TRBV10-3 with TRBJ1-6; 10 bases line up with TRBD1. With V trimmed by 6 bases and J by 9 bases, 5 bases remained unmatched. The CDR3 is 14 residues long. Germline CDR1 ENHRY, CDR2 SYGVKD. This CDR3 is CAIRPGQGGSPLHF. In DNA form, the CDR3 reads TGTGCCATCAGGCCAGGACAGGGGGGTTCACCCCTCCACTTT.

The V gene is TRBV5-1, the J gene TRBJ1-1; 9 nucleotides align to TRBD1. Germline assignment: CDR1 SGHRS and CDR2 YFSETQ. With V trimmed by 0 bases and J by 5 bases, 5 bases remained unmatched. CDR3 size: 15 residues. This CDR3 is CASSLVRTGETEAFF. The CDR3 coding sequence is TGCGCCAGCAGCTTGGTTAGGACAGGGGAAACTGAAGCTTTCTTT. Looking up the rest from reference TRBV5-1 and TRBJ1-1 gives the full variable domain: KAGVTQTPRYLIKTRGQQVTLSCSPISGHRSVSWYQQTPGQGLQFLFEYFSETQRNKGNFPGRFSGRQFSNSRSEMNVSTLELGDSALYLCASSLVRTGETEAFFGQGTRLTVV.

CDR3 sequence: CASSANPDQLASGELFF. Written as DNA, the CDR3 is TGTGCCAGCAGCGCAAATCCCGATCAACTAGCCTCGGGAGAGCTGTTTTTT. The chain joins TRBV9 to TRBJ2-2, with D perhaps TRBD2 (6 bases). Germline V lookup: CDR1 SGDLS, CDR2 YYNGEE. This CDR3 spans 17 amino acids. V dropped 3 bases and J dropped 11 bases, with 26 bases sitting between them.

This clone showed up just a few times. J is TRBJ2-2 and V is TRBV5-1; 8 nucleotides match TRBD1. Germline loops: CDR1 SGHRS, CDR2 YFSETQ. J lost 1 base, V lost 0 bases, and 5 bases had no gene match. There are 17 residues in the CDR3. DNA of the CDR3: TGCGCCAGCAGCTTGGCCCCCGGGACAGGGAACACCGGGGAGCTGTTTTTT. It yields the protein CASSLAPGTGNTGELFF. The complete variable domain, with remaining parts taken from reference TRBV5-1 and TRBJ2-2, reads KAGVTQTPRYLIKTRGQQVTLSCSPISGHRSVSWYQQTPGQGLQFLFEYFSETQRNKGNFPGRFSGRQFSNSRSEMNVSTLELGDSALYLCASSLAPGTGNTGELFFGEGSRLTVL.